This TCR beta chain was documented in a study of control samples from healthy donors and cancer patients. Repertoires were generated with immunoSEQ multiplex PCR, while TCRdb's copy carries only in-frame clones and drops some. The sample lists approximately 86,000 clones, over 65% occurring once. The CDR3 runs 17 residues. Unmatched junction bases numbered 11, after V lost 4 bases and J lost 3 bases. The germline gives CDR1 SGHTA, CDR2 FQGNSA. The source of this sequence is a woman in her 40s in good health. The rearrangement joins TRBV7-2 to TRBJ2-1, with TRBD2 matching over 8 bases. The sequenced material came from blood. As DNA, the CDR3 is TGTGCCAGCAGCTCCTGGCGGACTAGCTTCCTCTACAATGAGCAGTTCTTC. It translates to CASSSWRTSFLYNEQFF.